The 3 T cell receptor beta chains below were found in one sample sequenced in a study of CD8 T cells in ankylosing spondylitis. TCRdb re-analysed the 5' RACE reads in MiXCR, keeping a single row per CDR3 protein. Of a few hundred thousand distinct CDR3 sequences listed, about 20% are singletons. Source material: blood, either unsorted or a sorted T cell fraction (not recorded which). Receptors originate from a male donor with ankylosing spondylitis or in good health (not recorded which).

This chain links TRBV5-1 with TRBJ2-1, with 10 bases fitting TRBD1. Germline CDR1 and CDR2: SGHRS and YFSETQ. This CDR3 is built from 14 residues. The junction had 6 bases not matched to a gene; V was cut back by 6 bases and J by 6 bases. CDR3 sequence reads: CASIPGTGVNEQFF. The CDR3 DNA is TGCGCCAGCATTCCCGGGACAGGGGTCAATGAGCAGTTCTTC. Together with reference TRBV5-1 and TRBJ2-1, the CDR3 gives the full variable domain: KAGVTQTPRYLIKTRGQQVTLSCSPISGHRSVSWYQQTPGQGLQFLFEYFSETQRNKGNFPGRFSGRQFSNSRSEMNVSTLELGDSALYLCASIPGTGVNEQFFGPGTRLTVL.

This clonotype was seen a handful of times. The V and J genes are TRBV27 and TRBJ1-1, with D perhaps TRBD1 (6 bases). There are 14 residues in the CDR3. CDR1 is MNHEY and CDR2 is SMNVEV in the germline V gene (reference sequence). Trimming took off 5 bases at V and 4 bases at J, with 14 bases between the two ends. Here the CDR3 reads CASSIQGGGTEAFF. The CDR3 DNA reads as TGTGCCAGCAGTATACAGGGAGGTGGCACTGAAGCTTTCTTT.

The V gene is TRBV19, the J gene TRBJ2-6, with D tentatively TRBD1 or TRBD2 (5 bases each). V was clipped by 5 bases and J by 4 bases, with 27 bases between them. Germline CDR1 is LNHDA and CDR2 is SQIVND (reference sequence). CDR3 length: 20 amino acids. The CDR3 loop is CASSVQKTGTEPKGANVLTF. As DNA, the CDR3 is TGTGCCAGTAGTGTCCAGAAGACCGGGACGGAACCCAAGGGGGCCAACGTCCTGACTTTC.